These T cell receptor beta chains were read from a single sample in a study of cytomegalovirus exposure and HLA in healthy donors. Measured with immunoSEQ multiplex PCR; TCRdb has only the in-frame clones, and not every one. Among around 140,000 clones listed, about four fifths were seen once. The sample comprised PBMCs. The receptor source for this set is a man aged 40-50 years in good health and CMV-seronegative. Each CDR3 is given with its conserved first and last residue. D genes are given only for firm matches. Expanded clones get a size class; other rows say once, few or many, or leave the size out.

V gene	D gene	J gene	clone size	CDR3 DNA	CDR3 protein
TRBV28	TRBD1	TRBJ1-2	few	TGTGCCAGCAGTCCAAACAGGGGCCTAACCTTCTATGGCTACACCTTC	CASSPNRGLTFYGYTF
TRBV7-7	TRBD2	TRBJ2-3	.	TGTGCTAGCAGCAGCGGGGGGCCTGATACGCAGTATTTT	CASSSGGPDTQYF
TRBV4-1	.	TRBJ2-7	.	TGCGCCAGCAGCCAAGCGGACGCGGGCTCCTACGAGCAGTACTTC	CASSQADAGSYEQYF
TRBV18	TRBD1	TRBJ1-1	.	TGTGCCAGCTCACCACCGGGACAGGGGGCGAGCACTGAAGCTTTCTTT	CASSPPGQGASTEAFF
TRBV5-6	.	TRBJ2-3	.	TGTGCCAGCAGCCGATATACGGTTCCAGATACGCAGTATTTT	CASSRYTVPDTQYF
TRBV5-6	.	TRBJ2-7	.	TGTGCCAGCAGCCCACTTATTCCAGGGACCTACGAGCAGTACTTC	CASSPLIPGTYEQYF
TRBV19	TRBD1	TRBJ1-1	.	TGTGCCAGTAGTATAACAGGGGGCATGAACACTGAAGCTTTCTTT	CASSITGGMNTEAFF
TRBV19	TRBD1	TRBJ2-1	.	TGTGCCACCGCGGACAGGGGTTCCTACAATGAGCAGTTCTTC	CATADRGSYNEQFF
TRBV9	.	TRBJ2-3	once	TGTGCCAGCAGCGGAACGGTGACGGGTACAGATACGCAGTATTTT	CASSGTVTGTDTQYF
TRBV7-6	.	TRBJ2-7	.	TGTGCCAGCAGCCCTACAGTGGCCTCCTACGAGCAGTACTTC	CASSPTVASYEQYF
TRBV5-4	TRBD2	TRBJ2-1	.	TGTGCCAGCAGCTCTAGCGGGGGATTAAACAATGAGCAGTTCTTC	CASSSSGGLNNEQFF
TRBV27	TRBD1	TRBJ1-6	.	TGTGCCAGCAGGGGGGACAGGGGATATAATTCACCCCTCCACTTT	CASRGDRGYNSPLHF
TRBV7-7	.	TRBJ2-5	.	TGTGCTAGCAGCTTAGGAGCCGTAAACCAAGAGACCCAGTACTTC	CASSLGAVNQETQYF
TRBV5-4	TRBD2	TRBJ2-5	.	TGTGCCAGCAGCCCTCGTTTAGCGGGGGGGCTGGAAGAGACCCAGTACTTC	CASSPRLAGGLEETQYF
TRBV10-3	.	TRBJ1-2	.	TGTGCCATCAGTGAGTCTGAGGGAAGCGGCTACACCTTC	CAISESEGSGYTF
TRBV6-1	.	TRBJ2-7	.	TGTGCCAGCGACACAGGGCCCTCCTACGAGCAGTACTTC	CASDTGPSYEQYF
TRBV14	.	TRBJ1-1	.	TGTGCCAGCAGCCAAGTCGGTGGATGGGGGGGGACTGAAGCTTTCTTT	CASSQVGGWGGTEAFF
TRBV11-3	TRBD2	TRBJ2-7	.	TGTGCCAGCAGCTCGGGACTAGCGGGGACCTACGAGCAGTACTTC	CASSSGLAGTYEQYF
TRBV4-1	TRBD2	TRBJ2-4	.	TGCGCCAGCAGCCCGTCGCCTAGCGGGGGGGGAAACATTCAGTACTTC	CASSPSPSGGGNIQYF
TRBV7-9	TRBD1	TRBJ1-4	many	TGTGCCAGCAGCTCCAGGACAGGGCCTAATGAAAAACTGTTTTTT	CASSSRTGPNEKLFF
TRBV4-1	.	TRBJ1-6	.	TGCGCCAGCAGCCAAGGACAGTTCTTCCTACTTTCACCCCTCCACTTT	CASSQGQFFLLSPLHF
TRBV29-1	TRBD2	TRBJ2-7	few	TGCAGCGTTGAATTTAAGCGGGGGGGTTCCTACGAGCAGTACTTC	CSVEFKRGGSYEQYF
TRBV11-2	TRBD1	TRBJ2-7	.	TGTGCCAGCAGCCACGGGACAGGGGGCTACGAGCAGTACTTC	CASSHGTGGYEQYF
TRBV5-1	TRBD1	TRBJ2-7	.	TGCGCCAGCAGCTTGGGGCGGGACAGGGCCGACGAGCAGTACTTC	CASSLGRDRADEQYF
TRBV30	.	TRBJ1-5	.	TGTGCCTGGAGTCAATCTTACGGGGAGGGACAGCCCCAGCATTTT	CAWSQSYGEGQPQHF
TRBV4-3	.	TRBJ2-3	.	TGCGCCAGCAGCCAAGATTCGGCGGGGAGCACAGATACGCAGTATTTT	CASSQDSAGSTDTQYF
TRBV25-1	TRBD1	TRBJ1-2	.	TGTGCCAGCAGTCCAACCTCGGACAGGAACTATGGCTACACCTTC	CASSPTSDRNYGYTF